Detailed here is one T cell receptor (beta chain). Its antigen is still unknown. No base quality information exists; no much larger clone differs at one position. This specimen comes from a study of blood T cell repertoires in COVID-19 (dated by TCRdb to the early 2020s). Looking at the study overall: Samples covering the acute and convalescent phases of COVID-19 were provided by collaborators in the United States, Italy and Spain. The prospective study material was composed of cDNA or gDNA derived from T cells, B-cell-depleted T cells, or PBMCs. Deeply sampled blood TCRbeta repertoires from subjects exposed to, actively infected with, or recovered from COVID-19 were included in the dataset. The repertoires were made available in a free public database intended to serve as a resource for research on the immune response to SARS-CoV-2. Samples were obtained from the ongoing ImmuneRACE study (first 160 participants) and from about 1,300 subjects provided by 6 global collaborators. The sample metadata nearly always contained a de-identified subject ID, COVID-19 status, age in years and sex. HLA class I and class II types, where available, came from metadata supplied by the sample provider rather than from assay-based typing. General findings and caveats noted by the study authors: The quantity of clinical and demographic metadata differed by source and by participant and was supplied without curation.

The collaborating institutions used their own protocols to collect whole blood in K2EDTA tubes. For TCRbeta analysis, collaborators shipped samples as frozen whole blood, isolated PBMCs, or DNA extracted from either of those sample types. The immunoSEQ Assay, a bias-controlled multiplex PCR, was used to amplify TCRbeta CDR3 regions from genomic DNA. As for the original processing: The number of nucleated cells in each sample was estimated from the amplification of reference gene primers within the assay. To quantify the absolute abundance of each unique TCRbeta CDR3 rearrangement, sequence reads were collapsed and filtered. For each sample, productive Simpson clonality was calculated as the square root of Simpson's diversity index over productive rearrangements. Here the immuneACCESS table is served through TCRdb, limited to in-frame sequences with V and J called. Missing clones are a known gap in these copies; in checked studies unresolved V genes cover under half, and the rest lacks a known reason. V, J and clone size reflect that table, while D and trimming were determined from the DNA. This sample is represented by approximately 94,000 clones; approximately 87% of them were singletons. Clones ranked in the top ten supply over 10% of the sample.

This TCR came from a human donor in a cohort sampled during active COVID-19. Sequencing was performed on peripheral blood.

The CDR3: CASSQGLALTDTQYF. The nucleotide sequence is TGTGCCAGCAGCCAGGGACTAGCCCTCACAGATACGCAGTATTTT. In this chain, TRBV5-4 is recombined with TRBJ2-3, with 9 central nucleotides matching TRBD2. Based on the germline V gene (reference sequence), the CDR1 and CDR2 sequences are SGHNT and YYREEE. The CDR3 spans 15 residues, from the cysteine through the phenylalanine. The only DNA kept is the CDR3, 45 bases in frame from the first base. The germline V end is reduced by 4 bases and the J end by 2 bases; junction bases left unmatched: 5.